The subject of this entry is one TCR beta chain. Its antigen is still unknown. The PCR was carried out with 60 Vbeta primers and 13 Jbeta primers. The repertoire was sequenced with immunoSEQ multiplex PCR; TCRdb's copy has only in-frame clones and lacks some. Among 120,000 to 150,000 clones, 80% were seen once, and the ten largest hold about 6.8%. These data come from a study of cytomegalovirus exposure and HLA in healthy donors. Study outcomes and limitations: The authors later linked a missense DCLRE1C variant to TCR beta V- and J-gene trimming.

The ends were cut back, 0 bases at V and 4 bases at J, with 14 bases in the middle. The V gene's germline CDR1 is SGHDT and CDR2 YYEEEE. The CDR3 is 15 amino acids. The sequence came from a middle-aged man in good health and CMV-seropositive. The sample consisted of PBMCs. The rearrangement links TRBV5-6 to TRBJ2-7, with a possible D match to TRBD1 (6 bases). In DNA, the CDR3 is TGTGCCAGCAGCTTGGTCGGGGCAGGGGTTTACGAGCAGTACTTC. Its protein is CASSLVGAGVYEQYF.